This T cell receptor (beta chain) originates from a study of blood T cell repertoires in COVID-19. Study summary: PBMCs, B-cell-depleted T cells, or T cells provided the cDNA or gDNA that made up the material.

This CDR3 is built from 13 residues. From germline, CDR1 is MDHEN and CDR2 SYDVKM. Trimming took 5 bases from V and 4 from J, leaving 11 bases between them. Authors' processing steps: Estimates of nucleated cell counts were drawn from the amplification of reference gene primers. Repertoires were generated with immunoSEQ multiplex PCR, while TCRdb's copy carries only in-frame clones and drops some. V, J and clone size were drawn from that table, and D and trimming were deduced from the DNA. Of roughly 250,000 clones in the sample, roughly 88% were seen once. Specimen: peripheral blood. This chain connects TRBV28 to TRBJ1-2, with D unclear. This receptor was taken from a woman aged 40 to 49 who had recovered from COVID-19. The CDR3 protein is CASSSGSGYGYTF. The CDR3 DNA reads as TGTGCCAGCAGTAGCGGCTCAGGCTATGGCTACACCTTC.